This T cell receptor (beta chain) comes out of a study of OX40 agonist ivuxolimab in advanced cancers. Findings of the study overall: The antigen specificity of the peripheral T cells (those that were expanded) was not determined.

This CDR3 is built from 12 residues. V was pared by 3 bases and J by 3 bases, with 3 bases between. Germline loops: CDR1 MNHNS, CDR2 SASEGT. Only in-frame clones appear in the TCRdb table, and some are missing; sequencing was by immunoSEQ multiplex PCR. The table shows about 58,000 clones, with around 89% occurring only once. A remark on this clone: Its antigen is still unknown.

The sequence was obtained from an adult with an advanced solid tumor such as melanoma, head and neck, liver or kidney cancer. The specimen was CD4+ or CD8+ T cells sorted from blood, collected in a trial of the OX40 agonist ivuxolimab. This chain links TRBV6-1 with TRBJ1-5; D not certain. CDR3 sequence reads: CASSEDNQPQHF. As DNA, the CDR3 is TGTGCCAGCAGTGAGGACAATCAGCCCCAGCATTTT.